This T cell receptor beta chain was captured by sequencing in a study of T cells in Graves' hyperthyroidism and ophthalmopathy. Study context: Peripheral blood collection took place at initial diagnosis, before any treatment.

Notes on the study in general: Median prediction lead before ophthalmopathy onset was around 6.9 months with the model. Separation of ophthalmopathy from stable hyperthyroidism was achieved by a 13 V-J model.

TCR beta CDR3 region amplification was performed from RNA transcripts. First-round RT-PCR targeting the TCR CDR3 was performed with the HTBI primer set. TCRdb reanalysed the multiplex PCR reads using MiXCR and keeps one entry per CDR3 protein. The data contain 450,000 to 600,000 distinct CDR3 sequences, 14% of them singletons. This CDR3 is built from 14 residues. The germline gives CDR1 DFQATT, CDR2 SNEGSKA (reference sequence). J lost 3 bases, V lost 0 bases, and 4 bases had no gene match. Turning to this clonotype: The antigen is not known.

Uncontrolled infections, other autoimmune diseases, pregnancy or lactation led to exclusion of patients. The chain links TRBV20-1 to TRBJ1-2; 7 bases match TRBD1. Material: blood. The TCR was taken from a woman aged 40 to 50 with Graves' hyperthyroidism. The CDR3 DNA reads TGCAGTGCTAGAGAGAGGGGGCGGGACTATGGCTACACCTTC. Amino acids: CSARERGRDYGYTF.